A selection of T cell receptor beta chains follows, all from one sample in a study of blood T cells in healthy people across ages. TCRdb reprocessed the 5' RACE reads with MiXCR, giving one entry per CDR3 protein. This table holds about 1.4 million distinct CDR3 sequences, around 59% found once. What was sequenced was blood. The receptors derive from a man aged 18 to 30 in good health. The CDR3 runs from the conserved cysteine through the conserved F or W. A D gene is named only where the DNA matches it firmly. Clone sizes are given selectively: once, few, many, or a class where the clone is expanded.

.	TRBD2	TRBV10-2	TRBJ2-7	TGCGCCAGCAGTGAAAAGATTGGCGGGAGAGTAGGCGAGCAGTACTTC	CASSEKIGGRVGEQYF
.	TRBD2	TRBV7-2	TRBJ2-7	TGTGCCAGCAGCTTACACGGGGGGGAAGCCTACGAGCAGTACTTC	CASSLHGGEAYEQYF
.	.	TRBV4-2	TRBJ2-7	TGTGCCAGCAGCCAAGACGCAGGACCCCACTACGAGCAGTACTTC	CASSQDAGPHYEQYF
few	.	TRBV6-5	TRBJ1-2	TGTGCCAGCACTCAACTCTTGAGCAGCCGGGGCTACACCTTC	CASTQLLSSRGYTF
.	.	TRBV12-5	TRBJ2-1	TGTGCTAGTGGTTTCCAGGACAGCGCTTACAATGAGCAGTTCTTC	CASGFQDSAYNEQFF
.	.	TRBV7-2	TRBJ2-3	TGTGCCAGCAGCCTTAGCCACCGCACAGATACGCAGTATTTT	CASSLSHRTDTQYF
few	TRBD2	TRBV5-1	TRBJ2-1	TGCGCCAGCAGCGGGAGCGGGGTCTCCTACAATGAGCAGTTCTTC	CASSGSGVSYNEQFF
.	.	TRBV4-1	TRBJ2-1	TGCGCCAGCAGCCAAGTTGTGGTAAATGAGCAGTTCTTC	CASSQVVVNEQFF
few	.	TRBV7-2	TRBJ2-7	TGTGCCAGCAGCCAAACTAGCTTCTACGAGCAGTACTTC	CASSQTSFYEQYF
.	TRBD1	TRBV5-1	TRBJ1-2	TGCGCCAGCAGCGTGGGACCCACGACAGGGCGAGATGGCTACACCTTC	CASSVGPTTGRDGYTF
.	.	TRBV6-2/TRBV6-3	TRBJ2-7	TGTGCCAGCTTCACGGGGACCGAGCAGTACTTC	CASFTGTEQYF
.	TRBD2	TRBV7-2	TRBJ2-5	TGTGCCAGTAGCCTACGGACGCTAGCGGGGGGAGAGACCCAGTACTTC	CASSLRTLAGGETQYF
few	TRBD1	TRBV10-3	TRBJ2-7	TGTGCCATCAGTGAGGGGACAGGGGACAATGAGCAGTACTTC	CAISEGTGDNEQYF
.	.	TRBV6-6	TRBJ2-3	TGTGCCAGCAGTACAGGAGTAGATACGCAGTATTTT	CASSTGVDTQYF
few	.	TRBV29-1	TRBJ2-7	TGCAGCGCCGCAACGGTGGCAGTAAGCCTGTACGAGCAGTACTTC	CSAATVAVSLYEQYF
few	.	TRBV29-1	TRBJ1-1	TGCAGCGTTGACAGGGGCACTCAACTGAACACTGAAGCTTTCTTT	CSVDRGTQLNTEAFF
few	.	TRBV4-1	TRBJ2-7	TGCGCCAGCAGCCAACCAGGACAGAGGCTTGGCGAGCAGTACTTC	CASSQPGQRLGEQYF
.	.	TRBV12-3/TRBV12-4	TRBJ1-6	TGTGCCAGCAGCAAGCCCCGGGGGGATTCACCCCTCCACTTT	CASSKPRGDSPLHF
few	.	TRBV7-2	TRBJ2-7	TGTGCCAGCAGCTTAGCGTTGGCGGCCTACGAGCAGTACTTC	CASSLALAAYEQYF
once	.	TRBV10-3	TRBJ2-7	TGTGCCATCAGCCAAGGGGACATCTACGAGCAGTACTTC	CAISQGDIYEQYF
many	.	TRBV25-1	TRBJ2-2	TGTGCCAGCAGTCCCAACACCGGGGAGCTGTTTTTT	CASSPNTGELFF
.	.	TRBV2	TRBJ1-5	TGTGCCAGCAGCGCCGCGGTGAGAGACAATCAGCCCCGGCATTTT	CASSAAVRDNQPRHF
once	.	TRBV20-1	TRBJ1-1	TGCAGTGCCCTCGGGGGAGGGGGTGAAGCTTTCTTT	CSALGGGGEAFF
few	.	TRBV5-1	TRBJ2-5	TGCGCCAGCAGCTTTGAGACTCGAGAGACCCAGTACTTC	CASSFETRETQYF
once	.	TRBV4-1	TRBJ2-3	TGCGCCAGCAGCCTCCCGACCCGGGAGAGAACAGATACGCAGTATTTT	CASSLPTRERTDTQYF
.	TRBD2	TRBV15	TRBJ2-7	TGTGCCACCAGCAGCCGAGCGGGACCCTACGAGCAGTACTTC	CATSSRAGPYEQYF
.	.	TRBV29-1	TRBJ2-1	TGCAGCGCTAGGGGGACCGAGGAGAAGCAGTTCTTC	CSARGTEEKQFF
.	.	TRBV3-1	TRBJ2-1	TGTGCCAGCAGCGGCCCCACTAGAGACGAGCAGTTCTTC	CASSGPTRDEQFF
.	.	TRBV4-2	TRBJ2-2	TGTGCCAGCAGCGCCCAACTAGGGGACTACACCGGGGAGCTGTTTTTT	CASSAQLGDYTGELFF
.	.	TRBV7-6	TRBJ2-3	TGTGCCAGCAGCTTCCGTCTGGCCACAGATACGCAGTATTTT	CASSFRLATDTQYF
.	.	TRBV7-2	TRBJ2-5	TGTGCCAGCAGCTCCTACCTCGGAGCAGGTTCAGGATGGGAGACCCAGTACTTC	CASSSYLGAGSGWETQYF
.	.	TRBV12-3/TRBV12-4	TRBJ1-2	TGTGCCAGCAGAGGACGTCAGGGGGGCTACACCTTC	CASRGRQGGYTF
.	TRBD1	TRBV3-1	TRBJ2-7	TGTGCCAGCAGCCAAGAGGACAGGGGGAAGGCCTACGAGCAGTACTTC	CASSQEDRGKAYEQYF
.	.	TRBV4-1	TRBJ1-4	TGCGCCAGCAGCCAAGAAGGCCCGGGGGGGCTAGGTGAAAAACTGTTTTTT	CASSQEGPGGLGEKLFF
.	.	TRBV7-9	TRBJ2-1	TGTGCCAGCAGCTCCCACCTTGGGACGGGGGACAATGAGCAGTTCTTC	CASSSHLGTGDNEQFF
.	.	TRBV4-3	TRBJ2-1	TGCGCCAGCAGCCACCAATGGGACACTCACAATGAGCAGTTCTTC	CASSHQWDTHNEQFF
.	TRBD1	TRBV10-3	TRBJ1-2	TGTGCCATCAAATCGGACAGGGTTATTTATGGCTACACCTTC	CAIKSDRVIYGYTF
.	.	TRBV20-1	TRBJ1-3	TGCAGTGCGGCGACGGGAGATGGAAACACCATATATTTT	CSAATGDGNTIYF
.	.	TRBV7-7	TRBJ2-4	TGTGCTAGCAGCAGCAGGACGAAATTAAACATTCAGTACTTC	CASSSRTKLNIQYF
once	.	TRBV6-2/TRBV6-3	TRBJ2-1	TGTGCCAGCAGTTACAAGCAGGCTTCGAGTGACGAGCAGTTCTTC	CASSYKQASSDEQFF
.	TRBD2	TRBV7-6	TRBJ2-3	TGTGCCAGCAGCCCAATCGGGTGGCGGGAGATGGGCACAGATACGCAGTATTTT	CASSPIGWREMGTDTQYF
.	TRBD2	TRBV2	TRBJ2-1	TGTGCCAGCAGTGAATGGGGGGGTAGCGATGAGCAGTTCTTC	CASSEWGGSDEQFF
few	TRBD1	TRBV4-1	TRBJ1-6	TGCGCCAGCAGCCAAGATGATCGGACAGGGAACTCACCCCTCCACTTT	CASSQDDRTGNSPLHF
.	TRBD1	TRBV20-1	TRBJ1-6	TGCAGTGCTAGAGTTATAATCGGGACAGATGATAATTCACCCCTCCACTTT	CSARVIIGTDDNSPLHF